A single sample is the source of the 23 T cell receptor beta chains below, sequenced in a study of a mutant IDH1 vaccine in newly diagnosed glioma. Time point noted: week 35, safety follow-up. Each dose of the vaccine consisted of 300 ug of mutant IDH1 20-mer peptide, with topical imiquimod. No antigen has been identified for these receptors. Sequencing used immunoSEQ multiplex PCR; TCRdb keeps in-frame clones, though not all of them. Among about 54,000 clones listed, approximately 81% were seen once. This sample comprised PBMCs, obtained from a glioma patient whose treatment included an IDH1 peptide vaccine. These receptors came from a woman under 30 with glioma.

The chain employs TRBV11-3 and TRBJ2-2; D remains ambiguous. Per the germline V gene, CDR1 is SGHNT and CDR2 is YENEEA. The CDR3 has 13 residues. V was trimmed by 3 bases and J by 0 bases, leaving 2 bases between them. The CDR3 DNA sequence: TGTGCCAGCAGCTTCACGAACACCGGGGAGCTGTTTTTT. Translation: CASSFTNTGELFF.

The V call is TRBV5-3, the J call TRBJ1-2, with D perhaps matching TRBD1 (5 bases). TRBV5-3 falls under the ORF class, with uncertain function. V shed 3 bases and J shed 4 bases, with 16 bases lying between them. The CDR3 length is 15 residues. CDR3 amino acids: CARSSEKTDAYGYTF. The CDR3 nucleotides read TGTGCCAGAAGCTCCGAAAAGACAGACGCCTATGGCTACACCTTC.

This chain links TRBV7-9 with TRBJ2-1; D uncertain. The CDR3 covers 16 residues. Trimming shortened V by 2 bases and J by 1 base, and 12 bases separated the two germline ends. The germline V gene has CDR1 SEHNR and CDR2 FQNEAQ (reference sequence). CDR3 nucleotide sequence: TGTGCCAGCAGCTTATGGGCGGCAGGATCCTACAATGAGCAGTTCTTC. Translated, it gives CASSLWAAGSYNEQFF.

The J gene is TRBJ2-6, the V gene TRBV29-1, with D maybe TRBD1 (6 bases). Trimming took 7 bases from V and 0 from J, leaving 19 bases between them. CDR1 SQVTM and CDR2 ANQGSEA come from the germline V gene. This CDR3 region has 17 residues. The CDR3 region has the DNA TGCAGCGCGTGGTGGCAGGGGATGGGCTCTGGGGCCAACGTCCTGACTTTC. This sequence encodes CSAWWQGMGSGANVLTF.

This chain uses TRBV5-1 with TRBJ2-5; TRBD2 aligns across 7 bases. This CDR3 has 16 amino acids. Germline CDR1 and CDR2: SGHRS and YFSETQ. The V segment lost 2 bases and the J segment 5 bases; nucleotides outside the gene matches: 12. The CDR3 is CASSFGLRRGRETQYF. CDR3 DNA sequence: TGCGCCAGCAGCTTTGGTCTTAGGCGGGGGAGGGAGACCCAGTACTTC.

This chain links TRBV19 with TRBJ2-1, with TRBD2 matching over 12 bases. Germline-derived CDR1 and CDR2 are LNHDA and SQIVND (reference sequence). The CDR3 consists of 15 residues. The V segment lost 5 bases and the J segment 5 bases; nucleotides outside the gene matches: 4. CDR3 DNA: TGTGCCAGTAGTCTAGCGGGAGGGCCCCACAATGAGCAGTTCTTC. Protein product: CASSLAGGPHNEQFF.

The chain recombines TRBV5-1 with TRBJ2-3; the match to TRBD1 covers 10 bases. The CDR3 covers 16 residues. In germline, CDR1 is SGHRS, CDR2 YFSETQ. The junction had 3 bases not matched to a gene; V was cut back by 2 bases and J by 0 bases. This chain's CDR3 is CASSFRQGASTDTQYF. For the CDR3, the DNA is TGCGCCAGCAGCTTCCGACAGGGGGCGAGCACAGATACGCAGTATTTT.

The chain is built from TRBV6-5 and TRBJ1-2, with 9 bases matching TRBD1. The junction had 1 base not matched to a gene; V was cut back by 5 bases and J by 0 bases. The germline V gene has CDR1 MNHEY and CDR2 SVGAGI. The CDR3 sequence is 14 residues long. CDR3 in amino acids: CASSRQGANYGYTF. For the CDR3, the DNA is TGTGCCAGCAGTCGACAGGGGGCTAACTATGGCTACACCTTC.

V usage is TRBV11-2 and J usage is TRBJ2-7; D unresolved. The length of the CDR3 is 11 residues. Germline-derived CDR1 and CDR2 are SGHAT and FQNNGV. The V end was cut by 5 bases, the J end by 7 bases, with 9 bases between. The CDR3 nucleotides read TGTGCCAGCAGCCCTTCCCGGGAGCAGTACTTC. Residues: CASSPSREQYF.

The chain joins TRBV6-6 to TRBJ1-2; no clear D. Per the germline V gene, CDR1 is MNHNY and CDR2 is SVGAGI (reference sequence). The CDR3 loop spans 13 amino acids. Trimming removed 7 bases at V and 8 bases at J, with 17 bases between. The CDR3 nucleotides read TGTGCCAGCACCTCGGAGGGTAGAGTGGGCTACACCTTC. Its protein product is CASTSEGRVGYTF.

V is TRBV2 and J is TRBJ1-5, with D perhaps TRBD1 (6 bases). Trimming pared 4 bases from V and 6 bases from J, leaving 13 bases between. Germline V CDR1 and CDR2: SNHLY, FYNNEI. The CDR3 covers 14 residues. The chain's CDR3 is CASSGQAALQPQHF. DNA of the CDR3: TGTGCCAGCAGTGGACAGGCAGCACTTCAGCCCCAGCATTTT.

V and J are TRBV29-1 and TRBJ1-3; D not certain. Germline values: CDR1 SQVTM, CDR2 ANQGSEA. The CDR3 spans 13 residues. Trimming removed 7 bases at V and 0 bases at J, with 10 bases between. The CDR3 nucleotides read TGCAGCGCCGGGCCGCACTCTGGAAACACCATATATTTT. Protein: CSAGPHSGNTIYF.

The CDR3 protein is CASSLSRLGGIQYF. CDR3 DNA: TGTGCCAGCAGCTTAAGTCGCCTCGGTGGCATTCAGTACTTC. The chain is built from TRBV13 and TRBJ2-4; D remains ambiguous. Germline V gene sequence: CDR1 PRHDT, CDR2 FYEKMQ (reference sequence). This CDR3 contains 14 residues. Trimming took off 2 bases at V and 9 bases at J, with 14 bases between the two ends. The full variable domain, with the rest looked up from reference TRBV13 and TRBJ2-4, is AAGVIQSPRHLIKEKRETATLKCYPIPRHDTVYWYQQGPGQDPQFLISFYEKMQSDKGSIPDRFSAQQFSDYHSELNMSSLELGDSALYFCASSLSRLGGIQYFGAGTRLSVL.

This rearrangement joins TRBV4-2 to TRBJ1-1, with D perhaps matching TRBD1 (6 bases). The germline V gene encodes CDR1 LGHNA and CDR2 YNFKEQ. V was trimmed by 0 bases and J by 4 bases, leaving 12 bases between them. The CDR3 consists of 15 residues. The CDR3 is CASSQEGGRGTEAFF. Written as DNA, the CDR3 is TGTGCCAGCAGCCAAGAGGGGGGGCGCGGCACTGAAGCTTTCTTT.

The J gene is TRBJ2-5, the V gene TRBV4-1, with 9 bases fitting TRBD1. Germline values: CDR1 MGHRA, CDR2 YSYEKL. The J segment lost 0 bases and the V segment lost 1 base, leaving 0 bases of the junction unmatched. The CDR3 is made up of 15 amino acids. This CDR3 is CASSQGDRDQETQYF. The CDR3 nucleotides are TGCGCCAGCAGCCAAGGGGACAGGGACCAAGAGACCCAGTACTTC.

This chain joins TRBV9 and TRBJ2-3; D possibly corresponds to TRBD1 (5 bases). Germline V lookup: CDR1 SGDLS, CDR2 YYNGEE. V dropped 0 bases and J dropped 0 bases, with 11 bases sitting between them. The CDR3 has 16 amino acids. CDR3 sequence reads: CASSVAQGISTDTQYF. Here the CDR3 DNA reads TGTGCCAGCAGCGTAGCCCAGGGTATTAGCACAGATACGCAGTATTTT. The full variable domain, in which reference TRBV9 and TRBJ2-3 provide the parts outside the CDR3, is DSGVTQTPKHLITATGQRVTLRCSPRSGDLSVYWYQQSLDQGLQFLIQYYNGEERAKGNILERFSAQQFPDLHSELNLSSLELGDSALYFCASSVAQGISTDTQYFGPGTRLTVL.

This clone has only one observation. The chain combines TRBV9 with TRBJ2-3; 7 bases match TRBD2. CDR3 size: 15 residues. Germline loops: CDR1 SGDLS, CDR2 YYNGEE. V shed 0 bases, J shed 4 bases, and the junction held 5 bases outside the gene matches. The DNA of the CDR3 is TGTGCCAGCAGCGTAGGGCGGGGGATCGCAGATACGCAGTATTTT. This codes for CASSVGRGIADTQYF.

This chain connects TRBV29-1 to TRBJ2-3, with TRBD2 matching 14 bases. The CDR3 is 14 amino acids. Germline V gives CDR1 SQVTM, CDR2 ANQGSEA. The trim removed 6 bases at V and 2 bases at J, leaving 1 base unmatched. This CDR3 reads CSVTSGRDTDTQYF. CDR3 nucleotide sequence: TGCAGCGTGACTAGCGGGAGGGACACAGATACGCAGTATTTT.

The rearrangement links TRBV5-1 to TRBJ1-4; D is unresolved. Germline V gene data show CDR1 as SGHRS and CDR2 as YFSETQ. This CDR3 has 12 residues. V lost 2 bases and J lost 14, with 13 bases in between. CDR3 in amino acids: CASSFSRGELFF. In DNA form, the CDR3 reads TGCGCCAGCAGCTTTAGTCGCGGAGAGCTGTTTTTT.

The chain has TRBV6-1 and TRBJ1-4; D is possibly TRBD1 (5 bases). Germline V gives CDR1 MNHNS, CDR2 SASEGT. Trimming shortened V by 3 bases and J by 7 bases, and 12 bases separated the two germline ends. The CDR3 length is 14 residues. CDR3 amino acids: CASSDSGLSEKLFF. CDR3 bases: TGTGCCAGCAGTGATTCGGGGCTTAGTGAAAAACTGTTTTTT.

The chain joins TRBV9 to TRBJ2-7; TRBD2 agrees at 10 bases. Losses at the gene ends were 0 bases for V and 3 bases for J; bases not matched to a gene: 6. Germline V gives CDR1 SGDLS, CDR2 YYNGEE. The CDR3 sequence is 16 residues long. Written as DNA, the CDR3 is TGTGCCAGCAGCGTAGGCCCTCGGACTAGCGGCTACGAGCAGTACTTC. Translating it yields CASSVGPRTSGYEQYF.

The rearrangement links TRBV30 to TRBJ2-1; perhaps TRBD2 as D (5 bases). The V gene lost 3 bases and the J gene lost 1 base, with 10 bases spanning the gap. The CDR3 consists of 14 residues. Germline-derived CDR1 and CDR2 are GTSNPN and SVGIG (reference sequence). In nucleotides, the CDR3 is TGTGCCTGGAGGGGTGAGGGATCCTACAATGAGCAGTTCTTC. Its protein is CAWRGEGSYNEQFF.

The genes are TRBV4-1 and TRBJ1-2; D remains ambiguous. Germline V gene lookup returns CDR1 MGHRA and CDR2 YSYEKL. Deletions cut 0 bases from V and 8 bases from J, with 10 bases between. This CDR3 comprises 13 residues. CDR3 sequence: CASSQDGIGGYTF. For the CDR3, the DNA is TGCGCCAGCAGCCAAGACGGCATCGGAGGCTACACCTTC.